This T cell receptor (beta chain) emerged from a study of T-cell memory formation after mild COVID-19. Across the whole study: TCR clusters were mostly donor specific.

TCRdb re-called the 5' RACE reads with MiXCR, one entry per CDR3 protein. Counted here are 250,000 to 350,000 distinct CDR3 sequences, around an eighth occurring once; the ten biggest clones make up around 20%. Sequencing input: PBMCs or a T cell subset sorted from them (not recorded which). The source is a man aged 18 to 30 who had mild COVID-19 (a few samples of this study predate the infection). Cell type and time point are not known.

For the CDR3, the DNA is TGTGCCATCAGTGATACGATAGGACAGGGATGGACTGAAGCTTTCTTT. Translated, it gives CAISDTIGQGWTEAFF. This chain connects TRBV10-3 to TRBJ1-1; 8 bases are shared with TRBD1. This CDR3 comprises 16 residues. Trimming cost V 3 bases and J 5 bases; bases outside gene matches: 11. CDR1 is ENHRY and CDR2 is SYGVKD in the germline V gene.